One T cell receptor beta chain is described in this entry. Its antigen is unidentified. An end of the junction does not agree with germline; a read error may underlie this. This CDR3 is built from 14 residues. From germline, CDR1 is DFQATT and CDR2 SNEGSKA (reference sequence). This entry belongs to a study of T-cell memory formation after mild COVID-19. Study-wide findings and caveats: CD4+ contracting clones lay mainly in CM and EM, CD8+ ones in EMRA. Memory sampled before infection contained some responding clones, suggesting cross-reactive memory joined.

TCRdb passed the 5' RACE reads through MiXCR, listing each CDR3 protein once. The sample lists 350,000 to 500,000 distinct CDR3 sequences, roughly 18% seen once, with approximately 21% in the top ten. The sequencing sample was made of PBMCs or a T cell subset sorted from them (not recorded which). The V gene is TRBV20-1, the J gene TRBJ2-1; D tentatively reads TRBD1 or TRBD2 (5 bases each). The origin of this receptor is a man younger than 35 who had mild COVID-19 (a few samples of this study predate the infection). Cell type and time point are not known. The CDR3 coding sequence is TGCAGTGCTAGAAAGGTTGGGGGATACAATGATCAGTTCTTC. It encodes CSARKVGGYNDQFF.